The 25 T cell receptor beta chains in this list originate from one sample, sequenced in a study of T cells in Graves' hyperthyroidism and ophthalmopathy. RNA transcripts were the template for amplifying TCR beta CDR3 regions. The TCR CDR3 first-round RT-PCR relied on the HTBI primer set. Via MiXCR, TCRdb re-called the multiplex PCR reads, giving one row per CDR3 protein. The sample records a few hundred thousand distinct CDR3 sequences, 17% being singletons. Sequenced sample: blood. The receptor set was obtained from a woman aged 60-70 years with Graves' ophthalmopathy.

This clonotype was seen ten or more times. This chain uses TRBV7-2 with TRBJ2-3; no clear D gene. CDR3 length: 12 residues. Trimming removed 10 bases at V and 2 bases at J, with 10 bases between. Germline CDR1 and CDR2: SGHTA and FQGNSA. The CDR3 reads CATVYVTDTQYF. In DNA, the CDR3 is TGTGCCACCGTCTATGTCACAGATACGCAGTATTTT. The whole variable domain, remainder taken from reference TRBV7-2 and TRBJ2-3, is GAGVSQSPSNKVTEKGKDVELRCDPISGHTALYWYRQSLGQGLEFLIYFQGNSAPDKSGLPSDRFSAERTGGSVSTLTIQRTQQEDSAVYLCATVYVTDTQYFGPGTRLTVL.

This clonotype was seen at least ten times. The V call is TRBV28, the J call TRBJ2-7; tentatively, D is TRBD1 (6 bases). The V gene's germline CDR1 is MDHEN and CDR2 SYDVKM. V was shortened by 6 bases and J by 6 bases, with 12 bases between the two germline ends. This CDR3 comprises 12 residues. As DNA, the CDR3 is TGTGCCAGCAGGCAACAGGGTGGCGAGCAGTACTTC. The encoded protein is CASRQQGGEQYF.

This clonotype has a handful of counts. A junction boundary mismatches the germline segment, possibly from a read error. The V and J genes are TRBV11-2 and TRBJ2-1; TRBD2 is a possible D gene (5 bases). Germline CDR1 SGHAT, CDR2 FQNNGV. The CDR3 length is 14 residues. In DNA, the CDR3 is TGTGCCGGCAGCTCCTGGAGGTCCCTCAATGAGCAGTTCTTC. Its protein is CAGSSWRSLNEQFF.

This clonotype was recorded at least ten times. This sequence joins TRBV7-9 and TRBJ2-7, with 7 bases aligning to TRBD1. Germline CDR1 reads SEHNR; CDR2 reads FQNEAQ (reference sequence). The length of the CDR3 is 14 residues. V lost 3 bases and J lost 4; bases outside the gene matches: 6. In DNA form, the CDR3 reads TGTGCCAGCAGCTTGGACAGGACCATTTACGAGCAGTACTTC. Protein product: CASSLDRTIYEQYF.

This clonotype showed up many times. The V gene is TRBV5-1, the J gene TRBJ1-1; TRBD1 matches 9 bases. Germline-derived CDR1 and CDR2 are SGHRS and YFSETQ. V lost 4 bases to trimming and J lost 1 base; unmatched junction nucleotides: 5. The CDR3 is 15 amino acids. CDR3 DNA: TGCGCCAGCAGCGATAAGGACAGGGGGAACACTGAAGCTTTCTTT. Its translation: CASSDKDRGNTEAFF. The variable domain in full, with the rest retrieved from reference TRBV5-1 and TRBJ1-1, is KAGVTQTPRYLIKTRGQQVTLSCSPISGHRSVSWYQQTPGQGLQFLFEYFSETQRNKGNFPGRFSGRQFSNSRSEMNVSTLELGDSALYLCASSDKDRGNTEAFFGQGTRLTVV.

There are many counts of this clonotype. In DNA form, the CDR3 reads TGCAGTGCTAGCCCCGGACGCGGTCGGGGTGAGCAGTTCTTC. It yields the protein CSASPGRGRGEQFF. This chain uses TRBV20-1 with TRBJ2-1; D is possibly TRBD2 (5 bases). Trimming removed 3 bases from V and 9 bases from J, with 18 bases in between. CDR3 length: 14 amino acids. Germline CDR1 is DFQATT and CDR2 is SNEGSKA (reference sequence).

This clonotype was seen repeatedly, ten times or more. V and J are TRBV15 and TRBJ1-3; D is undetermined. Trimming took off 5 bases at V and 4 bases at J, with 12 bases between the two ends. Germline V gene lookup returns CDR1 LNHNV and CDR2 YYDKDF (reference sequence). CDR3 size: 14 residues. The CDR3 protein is CATSDGRAGNTIYF. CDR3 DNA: TGTGCCACCAGCGACGGGAGGGCGGGAAACACCATATATTTT.

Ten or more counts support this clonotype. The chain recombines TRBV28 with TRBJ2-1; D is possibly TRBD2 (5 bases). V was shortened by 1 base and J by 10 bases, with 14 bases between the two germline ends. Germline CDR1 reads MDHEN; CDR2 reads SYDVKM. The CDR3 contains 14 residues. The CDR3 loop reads CASSLFRGFLEQFF. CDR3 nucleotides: TGTGCCAGCAGTTTATTTCGAGGGTTTTTAGAGCAGTTCTTC.

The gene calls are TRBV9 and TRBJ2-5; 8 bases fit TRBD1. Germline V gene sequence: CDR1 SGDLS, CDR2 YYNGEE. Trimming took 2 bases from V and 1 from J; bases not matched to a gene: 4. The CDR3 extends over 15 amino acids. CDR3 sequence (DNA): TGTGCCAGCAGCGTTCAGGGGGCCCTCCAAGAGACCCAGTACTTC. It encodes CASSVQGALQETQYF.

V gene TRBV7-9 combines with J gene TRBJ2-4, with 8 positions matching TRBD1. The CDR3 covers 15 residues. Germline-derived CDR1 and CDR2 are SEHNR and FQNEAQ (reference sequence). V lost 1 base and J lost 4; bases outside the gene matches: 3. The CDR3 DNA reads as TGTGCCAGCAGCTTAGACAGGGGGAGGAAAAACATTCAGTACTTC. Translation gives CASSLDRGRKNIQYF.

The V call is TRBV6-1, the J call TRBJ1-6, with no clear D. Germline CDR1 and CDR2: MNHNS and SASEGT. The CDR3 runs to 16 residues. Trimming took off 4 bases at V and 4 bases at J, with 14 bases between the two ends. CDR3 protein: CASSVVGKSYNSPLHF. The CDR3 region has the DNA TGTGCCAGCAGTGTAGTCGGGAAATCATATAATTCACCCCTCCACTTT.

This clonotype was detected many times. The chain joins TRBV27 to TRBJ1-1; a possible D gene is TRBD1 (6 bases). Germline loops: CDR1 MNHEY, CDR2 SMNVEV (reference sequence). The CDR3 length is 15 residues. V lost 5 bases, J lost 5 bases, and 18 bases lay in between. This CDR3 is CASSPSWGARTEAFF. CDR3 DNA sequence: TGTGCCAGCAGTCCCTCCTGGGGGGCGCGTACTGAAGCTTTCTTT.

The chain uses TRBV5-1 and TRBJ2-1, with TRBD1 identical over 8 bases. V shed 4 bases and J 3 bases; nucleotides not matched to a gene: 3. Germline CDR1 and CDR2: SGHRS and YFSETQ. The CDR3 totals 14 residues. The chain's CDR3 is CASSEGQGYNEQFF. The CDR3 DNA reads TGCGCCAGCAGCGAAGGACAGGGCTACAATGAGCAGTTCTTC.

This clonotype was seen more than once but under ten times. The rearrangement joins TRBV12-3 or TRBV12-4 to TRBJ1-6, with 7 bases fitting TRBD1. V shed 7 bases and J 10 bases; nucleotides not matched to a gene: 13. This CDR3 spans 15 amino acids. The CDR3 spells CASTQTGFQSSPLHF. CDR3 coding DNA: TGTGCCAGCACACAGACAGGGTTCCAAAGCTCACCCCTCCACTTT.

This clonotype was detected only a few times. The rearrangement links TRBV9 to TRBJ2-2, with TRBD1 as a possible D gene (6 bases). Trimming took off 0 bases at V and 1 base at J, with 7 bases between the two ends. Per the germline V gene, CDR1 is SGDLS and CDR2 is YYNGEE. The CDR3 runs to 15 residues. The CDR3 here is CASSVVGQNTGELFF. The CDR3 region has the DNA TGTGCCAGCAGCGTAGTGGGACAGAACACCGGGGAGCTGTTTTTT.

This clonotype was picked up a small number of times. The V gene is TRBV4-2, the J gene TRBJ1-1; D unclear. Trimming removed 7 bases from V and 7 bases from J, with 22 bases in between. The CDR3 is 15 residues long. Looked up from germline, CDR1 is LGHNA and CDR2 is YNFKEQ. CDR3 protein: CASTPSPEILGEAFF. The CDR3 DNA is TGTGCCAGCACCCCATCCCCCGAAATTCTTGGTGAAGCTTTCTTT.

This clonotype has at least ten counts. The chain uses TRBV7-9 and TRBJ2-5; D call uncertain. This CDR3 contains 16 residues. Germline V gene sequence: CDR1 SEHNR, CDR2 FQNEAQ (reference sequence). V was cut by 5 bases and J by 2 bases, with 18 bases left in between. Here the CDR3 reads CASSPLGSDNQETQYF. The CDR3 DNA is TGTGCCAGCAGCCCCTTGGGTTCAGATAATCAAGAGACCCAGTACTTC.

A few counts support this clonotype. As DNA, the CDR3 is TGCAGTGCCTGTCAACTAGCGCGAGAGACCCAGTACTTC. Translated: CSACQLARETQYF. J is TRBJ2-5 and V is TRBV20-1, with 7 nucleotides matching TRBD2. Per germline, CDR1 DFQATT and CDR2 SNEGSKA (reference sequence). The V segment lost 6 bases and the J segment 4 bases; nucleotides outside the gene matches: 8. The CDR3 has 13 residues.

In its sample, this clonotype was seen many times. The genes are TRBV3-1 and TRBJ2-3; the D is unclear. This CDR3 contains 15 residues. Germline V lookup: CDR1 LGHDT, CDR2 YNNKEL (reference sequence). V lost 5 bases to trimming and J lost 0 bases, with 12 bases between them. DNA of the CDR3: TGTGCCAGCAGCGAACAAGGAGCTAGCACAGATACGCAGTATTTT. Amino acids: CASSEQGASTDTQYF.

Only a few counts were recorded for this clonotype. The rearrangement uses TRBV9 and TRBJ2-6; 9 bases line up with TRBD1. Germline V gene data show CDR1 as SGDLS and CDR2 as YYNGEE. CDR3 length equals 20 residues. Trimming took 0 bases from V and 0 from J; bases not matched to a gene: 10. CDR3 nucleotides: TGTGCCAGCAGCGTAGACAGGGACAGGGTTCTACTCTCTGGGGCCAACGTCCTGACTTTC. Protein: CASSVDRDRVLLSGANVLTF.

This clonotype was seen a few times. The CDR3 coding sequence is TGCGCCAGCAGCCCTGGGGACAGCTCCTATAATTCACCCCTCCACTTT. Translated: CASSPGDSSYNSPLHF. J is TRBJ1-6 and V is TRBV5-1; 7 positions match TRBD1. This CDR3 comprises 16 residues. Germline V gene lookup returns CDR1 SGHRS and CDR2 YFSETQ. The junction had 4 bases not matched to a gene; V was cut back by 4 bases and J by 0 bases.

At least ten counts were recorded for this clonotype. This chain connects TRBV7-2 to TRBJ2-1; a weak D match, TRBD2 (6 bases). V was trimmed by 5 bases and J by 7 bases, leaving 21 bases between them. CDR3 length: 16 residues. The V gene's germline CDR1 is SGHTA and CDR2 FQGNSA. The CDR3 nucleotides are TGTGCCAGCAGCCCGTCTTGGCGGACTATGAGGAATGAGCAGTTCTTC. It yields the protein CASSPSWRTMRNEQFF. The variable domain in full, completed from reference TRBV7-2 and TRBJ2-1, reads GAGVSQSPSNKVTEKGKDVELRCDPISGHTALYWYRQSLGQGLEFLIYFQGNSAPDKSGLPSDRFSAERTGGSVSTLTIQRTQQEDSAVYLCASSPSWRTMRNEQFFGPGTRLTVL.

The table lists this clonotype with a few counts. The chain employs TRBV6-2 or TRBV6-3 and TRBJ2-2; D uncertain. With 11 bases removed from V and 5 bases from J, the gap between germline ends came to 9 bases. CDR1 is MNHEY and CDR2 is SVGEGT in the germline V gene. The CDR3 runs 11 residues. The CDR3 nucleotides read TGTGCCGCGGCGGAAACCGGGGAGCTGTTTTTT. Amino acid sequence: CAAAETGELFF.

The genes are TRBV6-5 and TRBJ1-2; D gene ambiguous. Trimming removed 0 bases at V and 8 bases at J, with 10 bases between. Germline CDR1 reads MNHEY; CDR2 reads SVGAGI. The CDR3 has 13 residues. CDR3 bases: TGTGCCAGCAGTTACTCGGTTCGTGTCGGCTACACCTTC. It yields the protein CASSYSVRVGYTF.

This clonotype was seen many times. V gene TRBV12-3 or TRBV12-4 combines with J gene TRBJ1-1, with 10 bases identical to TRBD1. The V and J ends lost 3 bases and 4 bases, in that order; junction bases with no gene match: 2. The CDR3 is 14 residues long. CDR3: CASSFGQGGTEAFF. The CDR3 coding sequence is TGTGCCAGCAGTTTTGGACAGGGGGGCACTGAAGCTTTCTTT.